These 24 T cell receptor beta chains were all obtained from the same sample, sequenced in a study of T cell repertoires in cytomegalovirus infection. These TCRs' antigens remain unknown. TCRdb itself ran the reads through MiXCR, one entry per CDR3 protein. There are some 560,000 distinct CDR3 sequences in the sample; under 45% occur only once, and 48% lies in the top ten. The sample consisted of cultured PBMCs, taken from culture after CMV antigen stimulation. These receptors originate from a human donor in good health (CMV status not recorded). Some clones in this sample may be carry-over from other donors' samples.

The chain joins TRBV19 to TRBJ2-7, with TRBD1 matching over 7 bases. Germline V CDR1 and CDR2: LNHDA, SQIVND (reference sequence). This CDR3 region has 15 residues. Trimming removed 2 bases from V and 2 bases from J; junction bases left unmatched: 6. In DNA, the CDR3 is TGTGCCAGTAGTATAACGGCAGGGGGACCCTACGAGCAGTACTTC. Its translation: CASSITAGGPYEQYF. The full variable domain, completed using reference TRBV19 and TRBJ2-7, is DGGITQSPKYLFRKEGQNVTLSCEQNLNHDAMYWYRQDPGQGLRLIYYSQIVNDFQKGDIAEGYSVSREKKESFPLTVTSAQKNPTAFYLCASSITAGGPYEQYFGPGTRLTVT.

This chain uses TRBV6-6 with TRBJ2-5; 9 bases fit TRBD1. In germline, CDR1 is MNHNY, CDR2 SVGAGI (reference sequence). Unmatched junction bases numbered 6, after V lost 5 bases and J lost 5 bases. The CDR3 runs 14 residues. The CDR3 nucleotides are TGTGCCAGCAGTGGGTGGGACAGGGCGGAGACCCAGTACTTC. Its translation is CASSGWDRAETQYF.

The rearrangement uses TRBV10-1 and TRBJ2-2; D remains unclear. Germline assignment: CDR1 WNHNN and CDR2 SYGVQD (reference sequence). Trimming took off 4 bases at V and 6 bases at J, with 18 bases between the two ends. This CDR3 spans 16 amino acids. The CDR3 DNA is TGCGCCAGCAGTGGGGGAAGTGTGTTTTCGGCCGGGGAGCTGTTTTTT. This translates into CASSGGSVFSAGELFF.

A few counts support this clonotype. The chain links TRBV7-6 to TRBJ2-7; perhaps D is TRBD1 or TRBD2 (6 bases each). The V gene lost 4 bases and the J gene lost 2 bases, with 12 bases spanning the gap. The germline CDR1 and CDR2 sequences are SGHVS and FNYEAQ. This CDR3 has 14 amino acids. The CDR3 is CASSSRGATYEQYF. CDR3 sequence (DNA): TGTGCCAGCAGCTCGAGGGGGGCCACCTACGAGCAGTACTTC. The whole variable domain, remainder taken from reference TRBV7-6 and TRBJ2-7, is GAGVSQSPRYKVTKRGQDVALRCDPISGHVSLYWYRQALGQGPEFLTYFNYEAQQDKSGLPNDRFSAERPEGSISTLTIQRTEQRDSAMYRCASSSRGATYEQYFGPGTRLTVT.

In its sample, this clonotype was seen a few times. The genes are TRBV7-2 and TRBJ1-2, with 8 nucleotides matching TRBD1. Germline V gene sequence: CDR1 SGHTA, CDR2 FQGNSA. V lost 1 base, J lost 4 bases, and 2 bases stayed unmatched. The CDR3 consists of 14 residues. Here the CDR3 DNA reads TGTGCCAGCAGCTTAGTCGGGACAGGCTATGGCTACACCTTC. It encodes CASSLVGTGYGYTF. Drawing the rest from reference TRBV7-2 and TRBJ1-2, the complete variable domain is GAGVSQSPSNKVTEKGKDVELRCDPISGHTALYWYRQSLGQGLEFLIYFQGNSAPDKSGLPSDRFSAERTGGSVSTLTIQRTQQEDSAVYLCASSLVGTGYGYTFGSGTRLTVV.

The chain employs TRBV19 and TRBJ1-6; D uncertain. V lost 5 bases to trimming and J lost 5 bases, with 19 bases between them. This CDR3 is built from 17 residues. CDR1 is LNHDA, CDR2 SQIVND, per germline (reference sequence). The CDR3 spells CASSWNLDGVNNSPLHF. The DNA for the CDR3 is TGTGCCAGTAGTTGGAACCTCGACGGGGTGAATAATTCACCCCTCCACTTT.

The chain has TRBV7-6 and TRBJ1-5; TRBD1 agrees at 9 bases. CDR1 SGHVS and CDR2 FNYEAQ come from the germline V gene. Trimming at V came to 5 bases and at J to 9 bases, leaving 8 bases not matched to a gene. The CDR3 sequence is 14 residues long. CDR3 loop: CASSKPGQGWPQHF. The CDR3 nucleotides are TGTGCCAGCAGCAAACCAGGACAGGGGTGGCCCCAGCATTTT. The full variable domain, in which reference TRBV7-6 and TRBJ1-5 provide the parts outside the CDR3, is GAGVSQSPRYKVTKRGQDVALRCDPISGHVSLYWYRQALGQGPEFLTYFNYEAQQDKSGLPNDRFSAERPEGSISTLTIQRTEQRDSAMYRCASSKPGQGWPQHFGDGTRLSIL.

This clonotype has more than one count but fewer than ten. V is TRBV19 and J is TRBJ2-1; TRBD2 is a possible D gene (7 bases). The V gene lost 4 bases and the J gene lost 8 bases, with 18 bases spanning the gap. The CDR3 has 15 residues. The germline V gene has CDR1 LNHDA and CDR2 SQIVND (reference sequence). CDR3 in DNA: TGTGCCAGTAGTAATGGGAGGGCCACAGGGTATGAGCAGTTCTTC. Protein sequence: CASSNGRATGYEQFF. Filled out from reference TRBV19 and TRBJ2-1, the complete variable domain reads DGGITQSPKYLFRKEGQNVTLSCEQNLNHDAMYWYRQDPGQGLRLIYYSQIVNDFQKGDIAEGYSVSREKKESFPLTVTSAQKNPTAFYLCASSNGRATGYEQFFGPGTRLTVL.

V usage is TRBV27 and J usage is TRBJ1-1; D is unclear. The CDR3 runs to 15 residues. V shed 8 bases and J shed 7 bases, with 23 bases lying between them. The germline V gene encodes CDR1 MNHEY and CDR2 SMNVEV (reference sequence). The CDR3 loop is CASVMGSRVGFEAFF. CDR3 bases: TGTGCCAGCGTGATGGGGTCCCGGGTAGGATTTGAAGCTTTCTTT.

V is TRBV12-3 or TRBV12-4 and J is TRBJ2-3, with D maybe TRBD2 (6 bases). Between the trimmed V and J ends, which lost 6 bases and 2 bases, there was a span of 12 bases. The length of the CDR3 is 14 residues. The CDR3 sequence: CASRDRGNTDTQYF. CDR3 bases: TGTGCCAGCAGGGATCGGGGGAACACAGATACGCAGTATTTT.

The sample holds a few counts of this clonotype. This rearrangement joins TRBV12-3 or TRBV12-4 to TRBJ2-2; D is possibly TRBD2 (6 bases). V lost 1 base to trimming and J lost 6 bases, with 15 bases between them. CDR3 length equals 16 residues. The CDR3 is CASSLVWLALAGELFF. For the CDR3, the DNA is TGTGCCAGCAGTTTAGTCTGGCTAGCGTTGGCCGGGGAGCTGTTTTTT.

The CDR3 DNA sequence: TGTGCCAGCAGTTCGGTCGGACCAACAACCTACGAGCAGTACTTC. Protein sequence: CASSSVGPTTYEQYF. J is TRBJ2-7 and V is TRBV28; D ambiguous. The CDR3 totals 15 residues. Germline-derived CDR1 and CDR2 are MDHEN and SYDVKM. The V end lost 4 bases, the J end lost 2 bases, and 15 bases lay between the germline ends.

This rearrangement joins TRBV11-2 to TRBJ1-2; D not resolved. Trimming pared 5 bases from V and 8 bases from J, leaving 9 bases between. The germline V gene encodes CDR1 SGHAT and CDR2 FQNNGV. The CDR3 has 11 residues. The CDR3 sequence: CASSPLRGYTF. For the CDR3, the DNA is TGTGCCAGCAGCCCCTTGAGAGGCTACACCTTC. Together with reference TRBV11-2 and TRBJ1-2, the CDR3 gives the full variable domain: EAGVAQSPRYKIIEKRQSVAFWCNPISGHATLYWYQQILGQGPKLLIQFQNNGVVDDSQLPKDRFSAERLKGVDSTLKIQPAKLEDSAVYLCASSPLRGYTFGSGTRLTVV.

This clonotype was counted between two and nine times. V gene TRBV7-8 combines with J gene TRBJ2-5; the match to TRBD2 covers 12 bases. The germline gives CDR1 SGHVS, CDR2 FQNEAQ. Germline trimming cut 4 bases from V and 4 bases from J; bases unmatched to any gene: 4. The CDR3 totals 15 residues. The CDR3 region is CASSYLAGGRETQYF. For the CDR3, the DNA is TGTGCCAGCAGCTACCTAGCGGGGGGGAGAGAGACCCAGTACTTC.

The chain joins TRBV7-2 to TRBJ2-1; 11 nucleotides align to TRBD1. CDR1 and CDR2 (germline): SGHTA, FQGNSA. The CDR3 runs to 12 residues. J gave up 10 bases and V 10 bases, and 6 bases lay outside the gene matches. CDR3 in amino acids: CATDRGQGEQFF. DNA for the CDR3: TGTGCCACGGACAGGGGGCAAGGGGAGCAGTTCTTC.

This chain connects TRBV12-3 or TRBV12-4 to TRBJ1-1, with 8 positions matching TRBD1. V dropped 5 bases and J dropped 5; count of bases not matched to a gene: 10. The CDR3 is made up of 15 amino acids. The CDR3 DNA is TGTGCCAGCAGTGCCGGGACAGGCCCGGGGACTGAAGCTTTCTTT. The encoded protein is CASSAGTGPGTEAFF.

The V call is TRBV20-1, the J call TRBJ1-2; maybe TRBD1 (5 bases). This CDR3 region has 13 residues. Between the trimmed V and J ends, which lost 5 bases and 5 bases, there was a span of 15 bases. CDR1 and CDR2 from the germline V gene are DFQATT and SNEGSKA (reference sequence). CDR3 residues: CSAGEGAGYGYTF. DNA of the CDR3: TGCAGTGCTGGGGAAGGGGCGGGGTATGGCTACACCTTC.

This chain uses TRBV7-2 with TRBJ1-2; D unclear. The CDR3 length is 11 residues. V shed 5 bases and J shed 7 bases, with 8 bases lying between them. Germline V gene sequence: CDR1 SGHTA, CDR2 FQGNSA. The CDR3 coding sequence is TGTGCCAGCAGCCCGGCCGGTGGCTACACCTTC. This gives the protein CASSPAGGYTF.

The V call is TRBV4-1, the J call TRBJ1-2; D is uncertain. Germline CDR1 and CDR2: MGHRA and YSYEKL. The CDR3 spans 15 residues. Trimming pared 0 bases from V and 3 bases from J, leaving 11 bases between. The CDR3 DNA reads as TGCGCCAGCAGCCAAGACCTCGACAAGGACTATGGCTACACCTTC. Its translation is CASSQDLDKDYGYTF.

The rearrangement joins TRBV12-3 or TRBV12-4 to TRBJ2-1; possibly TRBD1 for D (6 bases). CDR3 length: 11 residues. V was pared by 8 bases and J by 8 bases, with 10 bases between. CDR3 region: CASSGGHEQFF. The CDR3 nucleotides are TGTGCCAGCTCTGGGGGCCATGAGCAGTTCTTC.

The V gene is TRBV7-8, the J gene TRBJ2-1, with D maybe TRBD2 (6 bases). Trimming cost V 4 bases and J 2 bases, with 18 bases left between them. Germline lookup yields CDR1 SGHVS and CDR2 FQNEAQ. The CDR3 is 17 amino acids. CDR3 region: CASSYRPRGYAYNEQFF. The CDR3 nucleotides are TGTGCCAGCAGCTACCGCCCCCGGGGGTATGCCTACAATGAGCAGTTCTTC.

This clonotype was detected only once. The J gene is TRBJ2-5, the V gene TRBV28; D remains ambiguous. This CDR3 is built from 12 residues. Germline V CDR1 and CDR2: MDHEN, SYDVKM. Between the trimmed V and J ends, which lost 2 bases and 7 bases, there was a span of 8 bases. The CDR3 reads CASSLGLRTQYF. The CDR3 DNA sequence: TGTGCCAGCAGTTTAGGCTTGAGGACCCAGTACTTC.

The gene calls are TRBV7-2 and TRBJ2-7; the match to TRBD2 covers 11 bases. The CDR3 is 17 amino acids. Per the germline V gene, CDR1 is SGHTA and CDR2 is FQGNSA. V lost 1 base to trimming and J lost 0 bases; unmatched junction nucleotides: 5. CDR3 nucleotides: TGTGCCAGCAGCTTAGGGCTAGCGGGGGGAGTCTCCTACGAGCAGTACTTC. It yields the protein CASSLGLAGGVSYEQYF.

The chain is built from TRBV2 and TRBJ1-2; no clear D. This CDR3 comprises 14 residues. Trimming removed 4 bases from V and 8 bases from J, with 17 bases in between. The V gene's germline CDR1 is SNHLY and CDR2 FYNNEI. The CDR3 protein is CASSAIRGPGGYTF. The CDR3 DNA follows: TGTGCCAGCAGTGCCATTCGCGGACCTGGGGGCTACACCTTC.